A single sample gave rise to the 12 T cell receptor beta chains below, sequenced in a study of Ad26.COV2.S vaccination and SARS-CoV-2 variants. Treatment defined: 19 received Ad26.COV2.S at low or high dose, single or two shots; about 5 received placebo; per-sample allocation not given. The samples date from day 63 after the first vaccine or placebo injection. Here immunoSEQ multiplex PCR was the method, and the copy in TCRdb shows in-frame clones only, minus some. This sample has approximately 480,000 clones, with around nine tenths found just once. The material sequenced was peripheral blood, taken in a trial of Ad26.COV2.S vaccine versus placebo. The origin of the receptors is a person between 18 and 65 years old who received the Ad26.COV2.S COVID-19 vaccine or a placebo.

This chain connects TRBV5-1 to TRBJ2-3, with TRBD2 matching 14 bases. Germline CDR1 is SGHRS and CDR2 is YFSETQ. The CDR3 covers 19 residues. V was pared by 3 bases and J by 0 bases, with 9 bases of the junction left unmatched. DNA of the CDR3: TGCGCCAGCAGCTCCGGACTAGCGGGAGGACACGCTAGCACAGATACGCAGTATTTT. The encoded protein is CASSSGLAGGHASTDTQYF.

Note on this clone: This sample includes further DNA sequences coding for the same CDR3. The chain couples TRBV14 to TRBJ2-6, with D perhaps TRBD2 (6 bases). Germline V lookup: CDR1 SGHDN, CDR2 FVKESK. V lost 0 bases, J lost 2 bases, and 8 bases lay in between. The CDR3 sequence is 16 residues long. In nucleotides, the CDR3 is TGTGCCAGCAGCCAAGATCCGGGAGCTGGGGCCAACGTCCTGACTTTC. Translation gives CASSQDPGAGANVLTF.

This rearrangement joins TRBV6-6 to TRBJ1-6, with D perhaps TRBD1 (5 bases). The V and J ends lost 2 bases and 5 bases respectively, with 7 bases between them. Looked up from germline, CDR1 is MNHNY and CDR2 is SVGAGI (reference sequence). This CDR3 has 14 amino acids. The CDR3: CASSYRQNNSPLHF. CDR3 bases: TGTGCCAGCAGTTACCGACAGAATAATTCACCCCTCCACTTT.

This chain uses TRBV5-1 with TRBJ1-1; 7 bases match TRBD1. V lost 4 bases to trimming and J lost 1 base; unmatched junction nucleotides: 7. CDR3 length equals 15 residues. The germline V gene encodes CDR1 SGHRS and CDR2 YFSETQ. For the CDR3, the DNA is TGCGCCAGCAGCCCTATCGGACAGGAGAACACTGAAGCTTTCTTT. Protein sequence: CASSPIGQENTEAFF.

The rearrangement uses TRBV27 and TRBJ2-3; D is possibly TRBD1 or TRBD2 (5 bases each). There are 12 residues in the CDR3. The germline CDR1 and CDR2 sequences are MNHEY and SMNVEV (reference sequence). V lost 7 bases to trimming and J lost 6 bases, with 11 bases between them. The chain's CDR3 is CASKGSGDTQYF. CDR3 coding DNA: TGTGCCAGCAAGGGGTCGGGGGATACGCAGTATTTT.

The chain has TRBV30 and TRBJ2-6; 14 bases are a match to TRBD2. V gave up 1 base and J gave up 2 bases; unmatched junction bases: 10. The CDR3 is 20 amino acids. CDR1 is GTSNPN, CDR2 SVGIG, per germline (reference sequence). CDR3 loop: CAWSALRLAGGVPGANVLTF. CDR3 bases: TGTGCCTGGAGTGCATTACGACTAGCGGGAGGGGTCCCTGGGGCCAACGTCCTGACTTTC.

This chain uses TRBV27 with TRBJ1-5; 8 nucleotides line up with TRBD1. J lost 4 bases, V lost 4 bases, and 12 bases had no gene match. CDR3 length equals 17 residues. Germline V gives CDR1 MNHEY, CDR2 SMNVEV (reference sequence). CDR3 bases: TGTGCCAGCAGTTCGACAGGGGCCGCGTGGCTTAATCAGCCCCAGCATTTT. Protein: CASSSTGAAWLNQPQHF.

This chain links TRBV28 with TRBJ2-1; 8 bases are shared with TRBD2. CDR3 size: 14 residues. V shed 3 bases and J 15 bases; nucleotides not matched to a gene: 13. Germline V gives CDR1 MDHEN, CDR2 SYDVKM. CDR3 sequence reads: CASSLNAGGSVRFF. Written as DNA, the CDR3 is TGTGCCAGCAGTTTGAACGCGGGAGGTTCAGTACGGTTCTTC.

The V and J genes are TRBV5-8 and TRBJ1-1; no definite D call. The CDR3 length is 16 residues. Germline V gives CDR1 SGHTS, CDR2 YDEGEE. Deletions cut 0 bases from V and 1 base from J, with 13 bases between. This CDR3 reads CASSLEGGRRNTEAFF. Here the CDR3 DNA reads TGTGCCAGCAGCTTGGAGGGTGGGAGGCGGAACACTGAAGCTTTCTTT. The full variable domain, rest sourced from reference TRBV5-8 and TRBJ1-1, is EAGVTQSPTHLIKTRGQQATLRCSPISGHTSVYWYQQALGLGLQFLLWYDEGEERNRGNFPPRFSGRQFPNYSSELNVNALELEDSALYLCASSLEGGRRNTEAFFGQGTRLTVV.

The chain joins TRBV10-2 to TRBJ2-1; D ambiguous. Germline CDR1 reads WSHSY; CDR2 reads SAAADI. V shed 2 bases and J shed 4 bases, with 12 bases lying between them. The CDR3 spans 15 residues. The CDR3 DNA sequence: TGCGCCAGCAGTGAGGAACTCGGAGCTTACAATGAGCAGTTCTTC. It is translated as CASSEELGAYNEQFF.

The chain joins TRBV5-6 to TRBJ2-5; 7 bases line up with TRBD2. CDR3 length: 15 residues. V was pared by 2 bases and J by 5 bases, with 9 bases of the junction left unmatched. Germline CDR1 is SGHDT and CDR2 is YYEEEE. This CDR3 reads CASSFKAGAGETQYF. CDR3 sequence (DNA): TGTGCCAGCAGCTTTAAGGCGGGAGCGGGGGAGACCCAGTACTTC.

In nucleotides, the CDR3 is TGTGCCAGCAGCATCTCGACAGCCACCAATGAGCAGTTCTTC. Its protein product is CASSISTATNEQFF. V gene TRBV7-2 combines with J gene TRBJ2-1; a possible D gene is TRBD1 (5 bases). Trimming cost V 5 bases and J 6 bases, with 14 bases left between them. The CDR3 has 14 amino acids. Per germline, CDR1 SGHTA and CDR2 FQGNSA.